Listed below are T cell receptor beta chains from one sample, sequenced in a study of CD8 T cells in ankylosing spondylitis. A single record per CDR3 protein comes from TCRdb applying MiXCR to the 5' RACE reads. This sample has approximately 90,000 distinct CDR3 sequences, with about 8.6% found just once. Sequencing was carried out using blood, either unsorted or a sorted T cell fraction (not recorded which). The receptors come from a male donor with ankylosing spondylitis or in good health (not recorded which). CDR3s include the opening cysteine and the closing phenylalanine or tryptophan. The D gene is left open where the match is weak. Size values are once, few and many counts, or a class for expanded clones, and some rows have none.

d_call j_call v_call clone_size cdr3_aa cdr3_nt
NA TRBJ1-3 TRBV4-3 many CASSQEGNTIYF TGCGCCAGCAGCCAAGAGGGAAACACCATATATTTT
TRBD2 TRBJ2-1 TRBV13 many CASSSPLAGYYNEQFF TGTGCCAGCAGCTCCCCTCTAGCGGGGTACTACAATGAGCAGTTCTTC
NA TRBJ1-1 TRBV4-2 many CASSQEGFAAARNTEAFF TGTGCCAGCAGCCAAGAAGGTTTCGCGGCGGCCAGGAACACTGAAGCTTTCTTT
NA TRBJ1-6 TRBV30 many CAWSVLGNSPLHF TGTGCCTGGAGTGTACTGGGGAACTCACCCCTCCACTTT
NA TRBJ1-6 TRBV5-1 many CASSLEGTHSPLHF TGCGCCAGCAGCTTGGAAGGGACGCATTCACCCCTCCACTTT
NA TRBJ1-1 TRBV7-8 many CASSLAPGKNTEAFF TGTGCCAGCAGCTTAGCGCCCGGAAAGAACACTGAAGCTTTCTTT
TRBD1 TRBJ2-1 TRBV12-3/TRBV12-4 many CASSSGTGGDEQFF TGTGCCAGCAGTTCCGGGACAGGGGGAGATGAGCAGTTCTTC
NA TRBJ2-1 TRBV20-1 many CSAGFSSGAYNEQFF TGCAGTGCCGGTTTCAGCTCAGGGGCATACAATGAGCAGTTCTTC
NA TRBJ2-5 TRBV7-2 few CASSYGRIQETQYF TGTGCCAGCAGCTATGGACGCATCCAAGAGACCCAGTACTTC
NA TRBJ2-3 TRBV29-1 many CSVVRGLTDTQYF TGCAGCGTTGTTCGCGGGTTGACAGATACGCAGTATTTT
NA TRBJ2-5 TRBV6-2/TRBV6-3 many CASSRRPAQETQYF TGTGCCAGCAGTAGGAGACCCGCACAAGAGACCCAGTACTTC
TRBD2 TRBJ2-5 TRBV19 many CASSETGGQETQYF TGTGCCAGTAGTGAGACGGGAGGTCAAGAGACCCAGTACTTC
NA TRBJ2-1 TRBV5-6 many CASSPDAGTYNEQFF TGTGCCAGCAGCCCGGATGCGGGCACCTACAATGAGCAGTTCTTC
TRBD2 TRBJ2-1 TRBV5-1 many CASSVGLAVYNEQFF TGCGCCAGCAGCGTGGGACTAGCGGTGTACAATGAGCAGTTCTTC
TRBD2 TRBJ2-5 TRBV6-2/TRBV6-3 many CASRVSATSGYQELETQYF TGTGCCAGCAGAGTTTCCGCGACTAGCGGGTATCAAGAGTTGGAGACCCAGTACTTC
TRBD2 TRBJ2-3 TRBV12-3/TRBV12-4 many CASSTASGTNTQYF TGTGCCAGCAGTACGGCTAGCGGGACGAATACGCAGTATTTT
NA TRBJ2-4 TRBV4-3 NA CASSQGAPARALGNIQYF TGCGCCAGCAGCCAAGGAGCCCCGGCGCGTGCATTAGGGAACATTCAGTACTTC
NA TRBJ2-7 TRBV4-2 many CASSQETTEAYEQYF TGTGCCAGCAGCCAAGAGACGACAGAAGCCTACGAGCAGTACTTC
TRBD1 TRBJ1-5 TRBV7-2 many CASSPTGANHQPQHF TGTGCCAGCAGCCCCACAGGGGCGAATCATCAGCCCCAGCATTTT
TRBD2 TRBJ2-7 TRBV5-1 many CASSLGLAKSNEQYF TGCGCCAGCAGCTTGGGACTAGCAAAGTCCAACGAGCAGTACTTC
NA TRBJ1-1 TRBV7-9 few CASSLVQGNTEAFF TGTGCCAGCAGCTTAGTTCAGGGGAACACTGAAGCTTTCTTT
NA TRBJ2-7 TRBV7-2 many CASSTGLAFYEQYF TGTGCCAGCAGTACGGGACTCGCATTCTACGAGCAGTACTTC
NA TRBJ2-7 TRBV19 many CASSMAPTIPYEQYF TGTGCCAGTAGTATGGCACCCACCATCCCCTACGAGCAGTACTTC
NA TRBJ1-1 TRBV5-1 many CASSDRGMNTEAFF TGCGCCAGTTCTGACCGGGGGATGAACACTGAAGCTTTCTTT
NA TRBJ2-3 TRBV20-1 many CSAHLGPPPPDTQYF TGCAGTGCCCACCTTGGGCCCCCGCCCCCAGATACGCAGTATTTT
TRBD1 TRBJ2-2 TRBV9 many CASSAPRQGGSGELFF TGTGCCAGCAGCGCCCCCAGACAGGGTGGGTCCGGGGAGCTGTTTTTT
TRBD2 TRBJ2-2 TRBV12-3/TRBV12-4 many CASSPSLAFNTGELFF TGTGCCAGCAGTCCCTCACTAGCGTTCAACACCGGGGAGCTGTTTTTT
NA TRBJ1-6 TRBV7-2 few CASSSVNSPLHF TGTGCCAGCAGCTCGGTTAATTCACCCCTCCACTTT
NA TRBJ2-3 TRBV5-5 many CASRVVGDTQYF TGTGCCAGCAGGGTGGTGGGGGATACGCAGTATTTT
NA TRBJ2-3 TRBV18 many CASSPPTSTDTQYF TGTGCCAGCTCACCACCGACTAGCACAGATACGCAGTATTTT
TRBD2 TRBJ2-7 TRBV27 NA CASRQTSGSYEQYF TGTGCCAGCAGGCAGACTAGCGGGAGTTACGAGCAGTACTTC
TRBD2 TRBJ2-2 TRBV12-3/TRBV12-4 few CASSLARGGNTGELFF TGTGCCAGCAGTTTAGCTCGCGGGGGGAACACCGGGGAGCTGTTTTTT
NA TRBJ1-5 TRBV6-1 many CASSQLRTGGNQPQHF TGTGCCAGCAGCCAGCTCCGTACGGGGGGCAATCAGCCCCAGCATTTT
TRBD1 TRBJ1-1 TRBV7-9 many CASSIPGQGATEAFF TGTGCCAGCAGCATACCCGGACAGGGGGCGACTGAAGCTTTCTTT
TRBD2 TRBJ2-3 TRBV13 few CASSWTSGSVTDTQYF TGTGCCAGCAGCTGGACTAGCGGGAGTGTTACAGATACGCAGTATTTT
NA TRBJ2-1 TRBV4-3 NA CASSQDPQPTYNEQFF TGCGCCAGCAGCCAAGACCCCCAGCCGACCTACAATGAGCAGTTCTTC
NA TRBJ1-2 TRBV19 many CASSPEKTDVLYGYTF TGTGCCAGTAGCCCCGAGAAAACAGACGTACTCTATGGCTACACCTTC
NA TRBJ2-7 TRBV10-3 many CAISDYRAGDEQYF TGTGCCATCAGTGACTACAGGGCCGGGGACGAGCAGTACTTC
NA TRBJ2-3 TRBV25-1 NA CASSARDTQYF TGTGCCAGCAGTGCGAGGGATACGCAGTATTTT
TRBD1 TRBJ2-1 TRBV11-2 many CASNPGQSFYNEQFF TGTGCCAGCAACCCGGGACAGTCTTTTTACAATGAGCAGTTCTTC
TRBD1 TRBJ2-1 TRBV6-6 many CASLTGAGNEQFF TGTGCCAGCCTGACAGGGGCGGGCAATGAGCAGTTCTTC
NA TRBJ2-7 TRBV3-1 many CASSPRRGTHTSSYEQYF TGTGCCAGCAGCCCCCGAAGGGGGACTCACACGAGCTCCTACGAGCAGTACTTC
TRBD1 TRBJ1-5 TRBV7-8 many CASSQLTGGGFNSNQPQHF TGTGCCAGCAGCCAGTTGACAGGGGGAGGATTCAATAGCAATCAGCCCCAGCATTTT
NA TRBJ2-3 TRBV10-3 many CAIAELNTQYF TGTGCCATCGCGGAGCTGAATACGCAGTATTTT
NA TRBJ1-5 TRBV12-3/TRBV12-4 many CASSALGQPQHF TGTGCCAGCAGCGCCCTAGGGCAGCCCCAGCATTTT
NA TRBJ2-1 TRBV7-9 many CASSLVGGEQFF TGTGCCAGCAGCTTAGTGGGCGGTGAGCAGTTCTTC
TRBD2 TRBJ2-7 TRBV13 many CASSSRGEGLYEQYF TGTGCCAGCAGCTCACGTGGGGAGGGCCTTTACGAGCAGTACTTC
NA TRBJ2-7 TRBV29-1 NA CSVEGNYEQYF TGCAGCGTTGAGGGGAACTACGAGCAGTACTTC
NA TRBJ2-3 TRBV7-2 NA CASSLGGRMDTQYF TGTGCCAGCAGCTTAGGGGGGCGCATGGATACGCAGTATTTT
TRBD1 TRBJ2-5 TRBV11-1 NA CASSPRLGQKQIQETQYF TGTGCCAGCAGCCCACGGTTGGGACAGAAGCAAATACAAGAGACCCAGTACTTC
TRBD1 TRBJ2-6 TRBV12-3/TRBV12-4 many CASSEFRDRSSGANVLTF TGTGCCAGCAGCGAATTCCGGGACAGAAGCTCTGGGGCCAACGTCCTGACTTTC
TRBD1 TRBJ2-2 TRBV29-1 NA CSVRDRVNTGELFF TGCAGCGTCCGGGACAGGGTGAACACCGGGGAGCTGTTTTTT